This T cell receptor (beta chain) comes out of a study of metastatic and nonmetastatic thyroid tumors. The overall study: Repertoire data that came from the blood and tumor or nodule tissue of malignant and benign thyroid patients were compared. General observations from the study: In blood and tumor, TCR beta diversity was reportedly significantly higher in malignant thyroid tumors than in benign nodules.

Thyroid surgery took place with no prior treatment in any patient. This clone has at least ten counts. Its target is not known. Per the study methods: Variation in CDR3 across clinicopathological groups served as the basis for constructing a distant-metastasis classifier in papillary thyroid cancer. TCRdb re-analyzed the PCR reads through MiXCR. These V and J calls are TCRdb output, not the study's own analysis. Of around 20,000 clones in the sample, over 9.5% were seen once. Germline V gene sequence: CDR1 SGHDT, CDR2 YYEEEE. This CDR3 spans 14 amino acids. Trimming shortened V by 0 bases and J by 9 bases, and 15 bases separated the two germline ends.

This receptor was obtained from a female donor with papillary thyroid cancer or a benign thyroid nodule (not recorded which). Some clones in this sample may be carry-over from other donors' samples. Sequencing was performed on blood. The genes are TRBV5-6 and TRBJ1-2; no clear D. The CDR3 sequence: CASSLDARLGSYTF. CDR3 nucleotides: TGTGCCAGCAGCTTGGATGCAAGGCTAGGTAGCTACACCTTC.